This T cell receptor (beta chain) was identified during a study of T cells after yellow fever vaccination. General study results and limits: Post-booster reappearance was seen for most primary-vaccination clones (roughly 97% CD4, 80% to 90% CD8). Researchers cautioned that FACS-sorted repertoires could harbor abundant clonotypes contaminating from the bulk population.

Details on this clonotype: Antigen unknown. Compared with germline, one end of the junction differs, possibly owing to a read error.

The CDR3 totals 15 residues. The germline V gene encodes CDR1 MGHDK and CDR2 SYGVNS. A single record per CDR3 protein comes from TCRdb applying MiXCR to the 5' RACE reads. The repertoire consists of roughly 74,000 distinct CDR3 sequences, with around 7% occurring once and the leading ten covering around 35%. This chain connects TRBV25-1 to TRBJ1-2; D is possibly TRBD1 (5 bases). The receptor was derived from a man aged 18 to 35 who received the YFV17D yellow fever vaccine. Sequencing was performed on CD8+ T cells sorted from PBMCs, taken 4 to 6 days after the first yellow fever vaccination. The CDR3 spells CASSELTGRRYAYTF. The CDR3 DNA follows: TGTGCCAGCAGTGAATTAACAGGCCGTAGGTATGCCTACACCTTC.